These 23 T cell receptor beta chains came from one sample sequenced in a study of memory CD4+ T cells and cytomegalovirus serostatus. The sort gate was single viable CD3+CD4+CD8-CD45RO+ cells for memory CD4+ T cells. Sequenced by immunoSEQ multiplex PCR; TCRdb stores in-frame clones only, minus some. Of about 50,000 clones listed, over 75% are singletons. Sample: memory CD4+ T cells from blood. The receptors derive from an adult in good health and CMV-seronegative.

The V gene is TRBV14, the J gene TRBJ2-7; 9 nucleotides match TRBD1. The CDR3 spans 15 residues. The germline CDR1 and CDR2 sequences are SGHDN and FVKESK. The trim removed 6 bases at V and 5 bases at J, leaving 11 bases unmatched. In nucleotides, the CDR3 is TGTGCCAGCAGTCGAAGTGGGACAGGGTCCAACGAGCAGTACTTC. This encodes CASSRSGTGSNEQYF.

This clone was detected only once. J is TRBJ1-3 and V is TRBV7-2, with D perhaps TRBD1 (6 bases). This CDR3 contains 15 residues. Looked up from germline, CDR1 is SGHTA and CDR2 is FQGNSA. Trimming took off 6 bases at V and 0 bases at J, with 12 bases between the two ends. The CDR3 protein is CASRRAGVSGNTIYF. CDR3 in DNA: TGTGCCAGCAGGAGGGCAGGGGTCTCTGGAAACACCATATATTTT.

V usage is TRBV2 and J usage is TRBJ1-5; 7 bases match TRBD1. V shed 7 bases and J 4 bases; nucleotides not matched to a gene: 7. The CDR3 is 14 residues long. In germline, CDR1 is SNHLY, CDR2 FYNNEI. The CDR3 DNA follows: TGTGCCAGCATTAGGACAGGAACGAATCAGCCCCAGCATTTT. This codes for CASIRTGTNQPQHF.

The rearrangement links TRBV11-2 to TRBJ2-7; D remains ambiguous. This CDR3 comprises 14 residues. The V and J ends lost 5 bases and 7 bases respectively, with 18 bases between them. Germline CDR1 SGHAT, CDR2 FQNNGV. Here the CDR3 DNA reads TGTGCCAGCAGCCCCCTCCTACCACCTAGGGAGCAGTACTTC. This codes for CASSPLLPPREQYF.

The rearrangement joins TRBV25-1 to TRBJ2-7, with D unresolved. Per germline, CDR1 MGHDK and CDR2 SYGVNS. This CDR3 is 10 amino acids long. The CDR3 spells CRISPYEQYF. The CDR3 DNA sequence: TGTCGGATAAGTCCCTACGAGCAGTACTTC.

Remarks on this clone: The same CDR3 also results from other DNA sequences found in this sample. The chain couples TRBV6-5 to TRBJ1-1; 8 bases align to TRBD1. Germline values: CDR1 MNHEY, CDR2 SVGAGI. The CDR3 extends over 14 amino acids. Trimming took 4 bases from V and 5 from J; bases not matched to a gene: 6. The CDR3 sequence is CASSSGQGRTEAFF. The DNA of the CDR3 is TGTGCCAGCAGTTCAGGACAGGGACGAACTGAAGCTTTCTTT.

Relative to its sample, this clone is medium-sized. The J gene is TRBJ1-2, the V gene TRBV19; maybe TRBD1 (6 bases). V lost 2 bases and J lost 0, with 19 bases in between. The CDR3 is made up of 18 amino acids. Germline-derived CDR1 and CDR2 are LNHDA and SQIVND (reference sequence). CDR3 DNA: TGTGCCAGTAGTATACTTCTTCCGGGGGCAACCACTAACTATGGCTACACCTTC. Amino acids: CASSILLPGATTNYGYTF.

The chain has TRBV5-8 and TRBJ1-5; a weak D match, TRBD1 (6 bases). V lost 0 bases, J lost 6 bases, and 13 bases lay in between. The germline V gene encodes CDR1 SGHTS and CDR2 YDEGEE. This CDR3 contains 15 residues. CDR3 bases: TGTGCCAGCAGCTTGGAGGGGGGTTTGGGTCAGCCCCAGCATTTT. Protein product: CASSLEGGLGQPQHF. Filled out from reference TRBV5-8 and TRBJ1-5, the complete variable domain reads EAGVTQSPTHLIKTRGQQATLRCSPISGHTSVYWYQQALGLGLQFLLWYDEGEERNRGNFPPRFSGRQFPNYSSELNVNALELEDSALYLCASSLEGGLGQPQHFGDGTRLSIL.

The rearrangement uses TRBV27 and TRBJ1-6; 7 positions match TRBD1. Germline assignment: CDR1 MNHEY and CDR2 SMNVEV (reference sequence). This CDR3 has 14 amino acids. The V and J ends lost 7 bases and 6 bases, in that order; junction bases with no gene match: 6. The CDR3 DNA reads TGTGCCAGCAAACCGGGACAGATTAATTCACCCCTCCACTTT. Translation gives CASKPGQINSPLHF.

The genes are TRBV28 and TRBJ2-5, with 7 bases lining up with TRBD2. This CDR3 comprises 13 residues. The germline CDR1 and CDR2 sequences are MDHEN and SYDVKM. The J segment lost 5 bases and the V segment lost 2 bases, leaving 2 bases of the junction unmatched. This CDR3 reads CASSLSGVETQYF. Written as DNA, the CDR3 is TGTGCCAGCAGTTTAAGCGGGGTGGAGACCCAGTACTTC.

The rearrangement joins TRBV2 to TRBJ2-5; D is uncertain. V lost 1 base and J lost 7, with 7 bases in between. Germline values: CDR1 SNHLY, CDR2 FYNNEI. The CDR3 is 12 residues long. This CDR3 reads CASSEEVVTQYF. The CDR3 DNA reads as TGTGCCAGCAGTGAAGAGGTCGTGACCCAGTACTTC.

The chain links TRBV7-2 to TRBJ2-7; D call uncertain. V dropped 5 bases and J dropped 4 bases, with 12 bases sitting between them. The CDR3 length is 13 residues. CDR1 and CDR2 (germline): SGHTA, FQGNSA. In nucleotides, the CDR3 is TGTGCCAGCAGCGCGAGAAGGGCGTACGAGCAGTACTTC. It yields the protein CASSARRAYEQYF.

The chain joins TRBV15 to TRBJ2-5; the match to TRBD2 covers 14 bases. With 0 bases clipped from V and 4 bases from J, the junction kept 4 bases outside the gene matches. The CDR3 totals 17 residues. CDR1 and CDR2 from the germline V gene are LNHNV and YYDKDF (reference sequence). CDR3 in DNA: TGTGCCACCAGCAGAGACCAGGGACTAGCGGGGGTAGAGACCCAGTACTTC. Protein: CATSRDQGLAGVETQYF.

This sequence joins TRBV10-3 and TRBJ2-3; no definite D call. Germline V gives CDR1 ENHRY, CDR2 SYGVKD. V lost 7 bases to trimming and J lost 1 base, with 15 bases between them. This CDR3 contains 15 residues. The CDR3 here is CAIKALGAGTDTQYF. The CDR3 nucleotides are TGTGCCATCAAGGCCCTTGGCGCCGGCACAGATACGCAGTATTTT.

The gene calls are TRBV7-2 and TRBJ2-7, with TRBD1 matching over 7 bases. With V trimmed by 4 bases and J by 0 bases, 12 bases remained unmatched. The CDR3 has 17 amino acids. CDR1 is SGHTA, CDR2 FQGNSA, per germline. The CDR3 DNA reads TGTGCCAGCAGCTCGGCCGGTCCGGACAGGCGCTCCTACGAGCAGTACTTC. Protein sequence: CASSSAGPDRRSYEQYF.

CDR3 residues: CASKPPRVSTEAFF. The CDR3 DNA sequence: TGTGCCAGCAAACCCCCTAGGGTAAGCACTGAAGCTTTCTTT. The chain joins TRBV6-1 to TRBJ1-1; D is unclear. The CDR3 loop spans 14 amino acids. V was pared by 7 bases and J by 4 bases, with 16 bases between. Germline lookup yields CDR1 MNHNS and CDR2 SASEGT.

This clone was recorded only once. V is TRBV5-1 and J is TRBJ1-4; 9 nucleotides match TRBD1. Unmatched junction bases numbered 11, after V lost 4 bases and J lost 7 bases. The CDR3 is 16 amino acids. CDR1 and CDR2 (germline): SGHRS, YFSETQ. The CDR3 is CASSQGQGGSGEKLFF. The DNA of the CDR3 is TGCGCCAGCAGCCAGGGACAGGGCGGGAGTGGTGAAAAACTGTTTTTT.

The chain uses TRBV9 and TRBJ2-2; TRBD2 agrees at 10 bases. From germline, CDR1 is SGDLS and CDR2 YYNGEE. The V gene end was trimmed by 2 bases and the J gene end by 6 bases; junction bases not matched to a gene: 7. CDR3 size: 16 residues. CDR3 loop: CASSVNSGGDAGELFF. The CDR3 DNA sequence: TGTGCCAGCAGCGTCAACAGCGGGGGGGACGCCGGGGAGCTGTTTTTT.

This clone was detected only once. The chain carries TRBV5-1 and TRBJ1-6; perhaps TRBD1 as D (5 bases). V gave up 0 bases and J gave up 7 bases, with 11 bases separating them. The CDR3 has 15 amino acids. Germline-derived CDR1 and CDR2 are SGHRS and YFSETQ. CDR3: CASSLGQGRNSPLHF. The CDR3 DNA is TGCGCCAGCAGCTTGGGGCAGGGCAGGAATTCACCCCTCCACTTT.

The rearrangement joins TRBV6-6 to TRBJ2-1; D may be TRBD2 (5 bases). Germline V gene data show CDR1 as MNHNY and CDR2 as SVGAGI (reference sequence). V was cut by 8 bases and J by 1 base, with 9 bases left in between. The CDR3 length is 13 residues. In nucleotides, the CDR3 is TGTGCCAGCGCCCCGGGGTCCTACAATGAGCAGTTCTTC. This gives the protein CASAPGSYNEQFF.

The chain carries TRBV15 and TRBJ1-4; 10 bases map to TRBD1. From germline, CDR1 is LNHNV and CDR2 YYDKDF (reference sequence). This CDR3 contains 14 residues. J was trimmed by 6 bases and V by 3 bases; bases with no gene match: 1. CDR3: CATSRGTGDEKLFF. The CDR3 coding sequence is TGTGCCACCAGCAGGGGGACAGGGGATGAAAAACTGTTTTTT.

The CDR3 nucleotides are TGTGCCAGCAGTTTTAAGACAGGGTTCGAGCAGTACTTC. Protein sequence: CASSFKTGFEQYF. The rearrangement uses TRBV27 and TRBJ2-7; 7 bases match TRBD1. After removal of 3 bases from V and 6 bases from J, the junction contained 5 bases not matched to a gene. This CDR3 is 13 amino acids long. Germline values: CDR1 MNHEY, CDR2 SMNVEV (reference sequence).

The chain recombines TRBV11-3 with TRBJ2-1; 8 bases align to TRBD2. Trimming took 0 bases from V and 0 from J; bases not matched to a gene: 7. The CDR3 extends over 18 amino acids. Germline V gene sequence: CDR1 SGHNT, CDR2 YENEEA. The CDR3 is CASSLDQGGTSSYNEQFF. CDR3 sequence (DNA): TGTGCCAGCAGCTTAGATCAAGGGGGGACTAGCTCCTACAATGAGCAGTTCTTC.